This entry lists 30 T cell receptor beta chains sequenced from one sample in a study of blood T cell repertoires in COVID-19. The method was immunoSEQ multiplex PCR; TCRdb's version includes in-frame clones alone and lacks a portion of them. The table records about 280,000 clones, approximately 83% of them present only once. The sequenced material came from peripheral blood. Receptors were obtained from a woman aged 25 to 39 who had recovered from COVID-19.

The sample holds one count of this clone. The V call is TRBV12-3 or TRBV12-4, the J call TRBJ2-5, with D possibly matching TRBD2 (6 bases). The V end was cut by 5 bases, the J end by 5 bases, with 12 bases between. The CDR3 covers 13 residues. The CDR3 protein is CASSPPGEETQYF. For the CDR3, the DNA is TGTGCCAGCAGTCCCCCGGGGGAGGAGACCCAGTACTTC.

J is TRBJ2-1 and V is TRBV19; 8 bases line up with TRBD2. The V gene end was trimmed by 1 base and the J gene end by 6 bases; junction bases not matched to a gene: 2. This CDR3 region has 14 residues. CDR1 is LNHDA and CDR2 is SQIVND in the germline V gene (reference sequence). The CDR3 region is CASSIGGGTNEQFF. CDR3 bases: TGTGCCAGTAGTATAGGCGGGGGGACCAATGAGCAGTTCTTC. Full variable domain (rest looked up from reference TRBV19 and TRBJ2-1): DGGITQSPKYLFRKEGQNVTLSCEQNLNHDAMYWYRQDPGQGLRLIYYSQIVNDFQKGDIAEGYSVSREKKESFPLTVTSAQKNPTAFYLCASSIGGGTNEQFFGPGTRLTVL.

The chain recombines TRBV6-2 or TRBV6-3 with TRBJ1-1; D remains ambiguous. The V gene lost 5 bases and the J gene lost 5 bases, with 6 bases spanning the gap. The CDR3 consists of 11 residues. The germline V gene encodes CDR1 MNHEY and CDR2 SVGEGT. The CDR3 region is CASSMRTEAFF. The DNA for the CDR3 is TGTGCCAGCAGTATGAGGACTGAAGCTTTCTTT.

The chain uses TRBV21-1 and TRBJ2-2; the table gives TRBD1 as D, unverified against the DNA. TRBV21-1 constitutes a pseudogene. The CDR3 consists of 14 residues. The CDR3 DNA sequence: TGTGCCAGCAGCAATCCCTCAGTCCCCGGGGAGCTGTTTTTT. It encodes CASSNPSVPGELFF.

This clone was detected only once. The chain joins TRBV5-4 to TRBJ1-4; D is uncertain. Trimming left V 2 bases short and J 6 bases short, with 14 bases between. CDR3 length: 15 residues. CDR1 and CDR2 (germline): SGHNT, YYREEE (reference sequence). Written as DNA, the CDR3 is TGTGCCAGCAGCTTCCACGAGTTGAGGGATGAAAAACTGTTTTTT. This sequence encodes CASSFHELRDEKLFF.

This clone was seen more than once but under ten times. V is TRBV24-1 and J is TRBJ1-5, with D tentatively TRBD1 (5 bases). The CDR3 has 13 residues. V lost 12 bases and J 7 bases, leaving 18 bases between the germline ends. Looked up from germline, CDR1 is KGHDR and CDR2 is SFDVKD. Written as DNA, the CDR3 is TGTGCCGGGTGGGGGGAGCGAGGACAGCCCCAGCATTTT. This sequence encodes CAGWGERGQPQHF.

The chain couples TRBV7-9 to TRBJ2-1; TRBD1 matches 9 bases. Germline trimming cut 2 bases from V and 6 bases from J; bases unmatched to any gene: 5. There are 15 residues in the CDR3. Per the germline V gene, CDR1 is SEHNR and CDR2 is FQNEAQ (reference sequence). CDR3: CASSLIQGASNEQFF. The CDR3 nucleotides read TGTGCCAGCAGCTTAATACAGGGGGCCAGCAATGAGCAGTTCTTC.

This clone has more than one count but fewer than ten. The chain is built from TRBV7-9 and TRBJ2-7; the match to TRBD1 covers 7 bases. The CDR3 has 13 amino acids. The trim removed 5 bases at V and 1 base at J, leaving 2 bases unmatched. Germline loops: CDR1 SEHNR, CDR2 FQNEAQ (reference sequence). CDR3 coding DNA: TGTGCCAGCAGCGGGACAGAATCCTACGAGCAGTACTTC. Translated, it gives CASSGTESYEQYF.

The chain links TRBV21-1 to TRBJ2-2; the table assigns TRBD2, which was not confirmed against the DNA. TRBV21-1 is an annotated pseudogene. The CDR3 is 15 residues long. CDR3 DNA: TGTGCCAGCAGCCCGACCGGACCGGGAACCGGGGAGCTGTTTTTT. It specifies CASSPTGPGTGELFF.

This clone was counted a single time. This chain uses TRBV6-5 with TRBJ1-4; 8 bases are shared with TRBD1. V was pared by 2 bases and J by 8 bases, with 10 bases of the junction left unmatched. The CDR3 is made up of 16 amino acids. Germline V CDR1 and CDR2: MNHEY, SVGAGI. CDR3 in DNA: TGTGCCAGCAGTTACCACGGGACAGGCGAACGAGAAAAACTGTTTTTT. Residues: CASSYHGTGEREKLFF.

The chain carries TRBV2 and TRBJ2-1; D unresolved. The CDR3 is 13 residues long. Germline-derived CDR1 and CDR2 are SNHLY and FYNNEI. V was cut by 6 bases and J by 10 bases, with 16 bases left in between. CDR3: CASSPDLEWEQFF. The CDR3 coding sequence is TGTGCCAGCAGCCCCGACTTAGAATGGGAGCAGTTCTTC. The full variable domain, its missing parts supplied by reference TRBV2 and TRBJ2-1, is EPEVTQTPSHQVTQMGQEVILRCVPISNHLYFYWYRQILGQKVEFLVSFYNNEISEKSEIFDDQFSVERPDGSNFTLKIRSTKLEDSAMYFCASSPDLEWEQFFGPGTRLTVL.

This chain links TRBV19 with TRBJ1-1; no clear D gene. The CDR3 covers 14 residues. Trimming took off 5 bases at V and 0 bases at J, with 10 bases between the two ends. CDR1 LNHDA and CDR2 SQIVND come from the germline V gene (reference sequence). CDR3 loop: CASSLALMNTEAFF. CDR3 DNA: TGTGCCAGTAGTTTGGCCCTCATGAACACTGAAGCTTTCTTT. The variable domain in full, with the rest retrieved from reference TRBV19 and TRBJ1-1, is DGGITQSPKYLFRKEGQNVTLSCEQNLNHDAMYWYRQDPGQGLRLIYYSQIVNDFQKGDIAEGYSVSREKKESFPLTVTSAQKNPTAFYLCASSLALMNTEAFFGQGTRLTVV.

This sequence joins TRBV11-2 and TRBJ2-7; tentative D call: TRBD1 (6 bases). The ends were cut back, 2 bases at V and 5 bases at J, with 7 bases in the middle. The CDR3 covers 12 residues. Germline V gene data show CDR1 as SGHAT and CDR2 as FQNNGV. CDR3 bases: TGTGCCAGCAGCTTACGGACAGACGAGCAGTACTTC. Translated, it gives CASSLRTDEQYF.

V usage is TRBV6-6 and J usage is TRBJ1-1; TRBD1 is a possible D gene (5 bases). The length of the CDR3 is 14 residues. V lost 4 bases to trimming and J lost 5 bases, with 14 bases between them. Germline loops: CDR1 MNHNY, CDR2 SVGAGI (reference sequence). The CDR3, as DNA: TGTGCCAGCAGTTTCCCGGCGGGGGGGACTGAAGCTTTCTTT. Residues: CASSFPAGGTEAFF.

The gene calls are TRBV19 and TRBJ2-1, with 10 bases lining up with TRBD2. J gave up 5 bases and V 6 bases, and 4 bases lay outside the gene matches. Germline CDR1 LNHDA, CDR2 SQIVND (reference sequence). The CDR3 has 14 amino acids. CDR3 sequence reads: CASSLAGGNNEQFF. The DNA for the CDR3 is TGTGCCAGTAGCTTAGCGGGGGGAAACAATGAGCAGTTCTTC.

The genes are TRBV6-2 or TRBV6-3 and TRBJ1-5, with 7 bases matching TRBD1. The CDR3 consists of 15 residues. Germline CDR1 and CDR2: MNHEY and SVGEGT. The trim removed 1 base at V and 2 bases at J, leaving 2 bases unmatched. The DNA for the CDR3 is TGTGCCAGCAGTTACTTCACAGGGGGCAATCAGCCCCAGCATTTT. Amino acid sequence: CASSYFTGGNQPQHF.

The chain recombines TRBV30 with TRBJ1-1, with TRBD1 matching 8 bases. This CDR3 is 13 amino acids long. CDR1 GTSNPN and CDR2 SVGIG come from the germline V gene (reference sequence). Germline trimming cut 3 bases from V and 11 bases from J; bases unmatched to any gene: 11. The CDR3 DNA reads as TGTGCCTGGAGGCCAGGGACAGGAGCCTACGCTTTCTTT. Its translation: CAWRPGTGAYAFF. The full variable domain, completed using reference TRBV30 and TRBJ1-1, is SQTIHQWPATLVQPVGSPLSLECTVEGTSNPNLYWYRQAAGRGLQLLFYSVGIGQISSEVPQNLSASRPQDRQFILSSKKLLLSDSGFYLCAWRPGTGAYAFFGQGTRLTVV.

The chain employs TRBV18 and TRBJ2-1, with TRBD1 matching over 10 bases. Trimming cost V 6 bases and J 10 bases; bases outside gene matches: 12. Germline CDR1 and CDR2: KGHSH and LQKENI. There are 15 residues in the CDR3. As DNA, the CDR3 is TGTGCCAGCTCGGGGGGACAGGGGAGAACAGGGGAGCAGTTCTTC. Translation: CASSGGQGRTGEQFF.

The chain employs TRBV11-2 and TRBJ1-1; no definite D call. This CDR3 has 15 residues. Germline values: CDR1 SGHAT, CDR2 FQNNGV. V was cut by 7 bases and J by 0 bases, with 15 bases left in between. CDR3 coding DNA: TGTGCCAGCACCCCGTCGGGGTTTATGAACACTGAAGCTTTCTTT. Its translation is CASTPSGFMNTEAFF.

The CDR3 DNA reads TGTGCCAGCAGCCGGGGACTAGCAACCTACAATGAGCAGTTCTTC. This encodes CASSRGLATYNEQFF. J is TRBJ2-1 and V is TRBV6-5; TRBD2 matches at 9 bases. V shed 6 bases and J 2 bases; nucleotides not matched to a gene: 5. The CDR3 is made up of 15 amino acids. Germline V gene data show CDR1 as MNHEY and CDR2 as SVGAGI.

The chain recombines TRBV10-3 with TRBJ2-5; TRBD1 matches at 9 bases. The CDR3 covers 12 residues. With V trimmed by 9 bases and J by 4 bases, 3 bases remained unmatched. Germline-derived CDR1 and CDR2 are ENHRY and SYGVKD. The CDR3 DNA reads as TGTGCCATACGGACAGGGGCAGAGACCCAGTACTTC. Translation gives CAIRTGAETQYF.

V gene TRBV29-1 combines with J gene TRBJ2-1; 14 bases map to TRBD2. Germline values: CDR1 SQVTM, CDR2 ANQGSEA. This CDR3 has 16 amino acids. Germline trimming cut 4 bases from V and 2 bases from J; bases unmatched to any gene: 4. The CDR3: CSVAGTSGSPYNEQFF. In DNA, the CDR3 is TGCAGCGTTGCCGGGACTAGCGGGAGTCCCTACAATGAGCAGTTCTTC.

With regard to this clone: Other DNA sequences from this sample encode an identical CDR3 as well. The genes are TRBV18 and TRBJ1-2; 8 bases align to TRBD1. This CDR3 is 13 amino acids long. Trimming took 3 bases from V and 3 from J; bases not matched to a gene: 0. In germline, CDR1 is KGHSH, CDR2 LQKENI. CDR3 amino acids: CASSPTGDYGYTF. The CDR3 coding sequence is TGTGCCAGCTCACCGACAGGGGACTATGGCTACACCTTC.

This clone has a single count. The CDR3: CASSLSPPGGAEEQYF. For the CDR3, the DNA is TGTGCCAGCAGTTTATCGCCCCCAGGGGGCGCGGAAGAGCAGTACTTC. The chain combines TRBV27 with TRBJ2-7; 8 bases are a match to TRBD1. This CDR3 is 16 amino acids long. The germline CDR1 and CDR2 sequences are MNHEY and SMNVEV (reference sequence). V lost 0 bases to trimming and J lost 7 bases; unmatched junction nucleotides: 11.

The chain employs TRBV10-3 and TRBJ1-2; D not certain. CDR1 is ENHRY and CDR2 is SYGVKD in the germline V gene. The CDR3 runs 12 residues. Trimming left V 2 bases short and J 3 bases short, with 4 bases between. CDR3: CAISERDYGYTF. CDR3 nucleotide sequence: TGTGCCATCAGTGAGAGAGACTATGGCTACACCTTC.

This chain connects TRBV5-8 to TRBJ1-5; D gene ambiguous. CDR1 is SGHTS, CDR2 YDEGEE, per germline. The CDR3 consists of 14 residues. V gave up 0 bases and J gave up 6 bases, with 10 bases separating them. The CDR3 spells CASSLVRLAQPQHF. The CDR3 DNA is TGTGCCAGCAGCTTGGTCAGGCTTGCTCAGCCCCAGCATTTT.

This chain uses TRBV2 with TRBJ1-5; possibly TRBD1 for D (5 bases). V was pared by 6 bases and J by 5 bases, with 14 bases between. This CDR3 region has 14 residues. CDR1 and CDR2 (germline): SNHLY, FYNNEI. Written as DNA, the CDR3 is TGTGCCAGCAGCGGGGGAACCCGGGATCAGCCCCAGCATTTT. It specifies CASSGGTRDQPQHF.

This chain's CDR3 is CASSRTELDYGYTF. For the CDR3, the DNA is TGCGCCAGCAGTCGGACAGAACTTGACTATGGCTACACCTTC. V is TRBV4-1 and J is TRBJ1-2; D may be TRBD1 (6 bases). The CDR3 is 14 residues long. Germline lookup yields CDR1 MGHRA and CDR2 YSYEKL. Trimming removed 6 bases at V and 3 bases at J, with 14 bases between.

The chain combines TRBV6-2 or TRBV6-3 with TRBJ2-2, with TRBD1 matching 7 bases. Germline-derived CDR1 and CDR2 are MNHEY and SVGEGT. This CDR3 comprises 15 residues. Trimming at V came to 5 bases and at J to 6 bases, leaving 9 bases not matched to a gene. CDR3 sequence reads: CASSAQQGFPGELFF. For the CDR3, the DNA is TGTGCCAGCAGTGCCCAACAGGGGTTTCCCGGGGAGCTGTTTTTT.

The gene calls are TRBV27 and TRBJ1-2, with a weak D call TRBD1 (6 bases). This CDR3 has 15 amino acids. Germline loops: CDR1 MNHEY, CDR2 SMNVEV (reference sequence). Trimming removed 0 bases from V and 3 bases from J, with 11 bases in between. For the CDR3, the DNA is TGTGCCAGCAGTTTATCGACAGGAACGGACTATGGCTACACCTTC. It is translated as CASSLSTGTDYGYTF.